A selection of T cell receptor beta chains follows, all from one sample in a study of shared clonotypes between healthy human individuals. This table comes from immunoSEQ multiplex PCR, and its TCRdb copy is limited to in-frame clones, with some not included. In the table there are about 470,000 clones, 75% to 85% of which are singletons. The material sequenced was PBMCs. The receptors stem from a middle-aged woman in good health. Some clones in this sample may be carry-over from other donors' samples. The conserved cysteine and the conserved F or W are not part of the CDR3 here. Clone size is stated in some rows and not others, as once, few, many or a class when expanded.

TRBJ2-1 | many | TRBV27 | ASRPHGSGKRNEQF
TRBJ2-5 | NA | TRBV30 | AWESGGETQY
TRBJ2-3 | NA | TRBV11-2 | ASSLGLAGRDTQY
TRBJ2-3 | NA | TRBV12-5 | ASGLSKATDTQY
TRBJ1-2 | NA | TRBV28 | ASTPGDRYYGYT
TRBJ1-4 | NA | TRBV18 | ASSPGRTTNEKLF
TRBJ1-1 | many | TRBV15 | ATSRGRKTEAF
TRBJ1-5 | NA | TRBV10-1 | ASSEKLRRLTGANQPQH
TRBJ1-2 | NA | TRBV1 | TSSSGCVRKTYGYT
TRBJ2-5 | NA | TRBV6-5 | ASSFGNRKETQY
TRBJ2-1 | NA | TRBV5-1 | ASSFVSDEQF
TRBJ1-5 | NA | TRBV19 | ASSIAGTSNQPQH
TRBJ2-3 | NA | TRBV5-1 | ASSQTTGGTDTQY
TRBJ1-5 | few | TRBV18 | ASSPGQLINQPQH
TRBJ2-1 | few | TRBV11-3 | ASSLETGTSGNEQF
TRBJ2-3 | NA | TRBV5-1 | ASSTGGTDTQY
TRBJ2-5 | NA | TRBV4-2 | ASSQGRLAETQY
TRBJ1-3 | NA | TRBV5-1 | ASRPQSSGNTIY
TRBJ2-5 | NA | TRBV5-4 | ASSPEATSVETQY
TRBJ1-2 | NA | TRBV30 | AWSDRDRGRRGYT
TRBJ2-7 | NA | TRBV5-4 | ASSLGGAAPFYEQY
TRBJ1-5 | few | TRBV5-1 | ASSLGQGSNQPQH
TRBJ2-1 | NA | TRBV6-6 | ASSYSPREYNEQF
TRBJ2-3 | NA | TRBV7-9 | ASSPTTDTQY
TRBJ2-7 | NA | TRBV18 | ASSQVAGGYEQY
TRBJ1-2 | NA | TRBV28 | ASSSGNYGYT
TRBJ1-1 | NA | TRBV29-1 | SVEPGGNTEAF
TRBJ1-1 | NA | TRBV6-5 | ASSYSITQGGTEAF
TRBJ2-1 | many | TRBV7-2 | ASSLRLAEREQF
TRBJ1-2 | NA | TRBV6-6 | ASSYEGRGYT
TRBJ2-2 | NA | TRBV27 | ASSLSSGGELF
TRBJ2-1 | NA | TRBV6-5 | ATNGRGGNEQF
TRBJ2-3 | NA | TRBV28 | ASSLLQRGDTQY
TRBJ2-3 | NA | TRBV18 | ASSPTAGGTDTQY
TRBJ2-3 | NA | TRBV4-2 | ASSQERTRRTDTQY
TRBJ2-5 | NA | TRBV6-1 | ASSDRGPLGTQY
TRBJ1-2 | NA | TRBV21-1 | ASSKRTGWAYGYT
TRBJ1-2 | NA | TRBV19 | ASRPGTGIHYGYT
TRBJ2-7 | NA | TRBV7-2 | ASSQRWASANSYEQY
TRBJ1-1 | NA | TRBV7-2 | ASSLRFPNTEAF
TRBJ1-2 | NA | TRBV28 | ASSSQGGANYGYT
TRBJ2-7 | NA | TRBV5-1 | ASSLRQGLDEQY
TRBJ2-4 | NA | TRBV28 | ASSDREALIGIQY
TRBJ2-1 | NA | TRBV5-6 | ASSLWDRDLNEQF
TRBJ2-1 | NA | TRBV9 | ASSATSGKLDEQF
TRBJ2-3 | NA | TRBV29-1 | SVGLTAASGSDTQY
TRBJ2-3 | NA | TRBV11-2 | ASSLVGVELTDTQY
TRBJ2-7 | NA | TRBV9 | ASSATQGGYEQY
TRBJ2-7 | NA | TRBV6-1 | ASSEGTSGNYEQY
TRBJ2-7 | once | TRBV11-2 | ASQGVRGRYEQY
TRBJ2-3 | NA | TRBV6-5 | ASSAGTATDTQY
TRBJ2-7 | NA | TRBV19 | ASSRAGPYEQY
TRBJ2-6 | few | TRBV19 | ASSIIYETGKSGANVLT
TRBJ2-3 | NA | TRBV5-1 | ASSLAVGRDTQY
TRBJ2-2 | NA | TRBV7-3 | ASSSSPGWTGELF